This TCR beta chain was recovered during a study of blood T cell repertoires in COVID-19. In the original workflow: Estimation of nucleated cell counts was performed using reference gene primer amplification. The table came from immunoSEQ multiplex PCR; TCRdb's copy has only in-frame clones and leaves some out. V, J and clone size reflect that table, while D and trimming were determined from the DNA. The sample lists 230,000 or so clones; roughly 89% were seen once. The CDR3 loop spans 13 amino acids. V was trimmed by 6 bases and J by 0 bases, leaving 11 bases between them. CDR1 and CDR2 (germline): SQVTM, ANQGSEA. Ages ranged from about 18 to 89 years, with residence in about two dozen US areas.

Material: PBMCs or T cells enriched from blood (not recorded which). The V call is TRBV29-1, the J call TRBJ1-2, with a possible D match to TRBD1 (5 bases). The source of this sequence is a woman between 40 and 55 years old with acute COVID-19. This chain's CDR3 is CSVATGTNYGYTF. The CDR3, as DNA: TGCAGCGTAGCTACAGGCACTAACTATGGCTACACCTTC.